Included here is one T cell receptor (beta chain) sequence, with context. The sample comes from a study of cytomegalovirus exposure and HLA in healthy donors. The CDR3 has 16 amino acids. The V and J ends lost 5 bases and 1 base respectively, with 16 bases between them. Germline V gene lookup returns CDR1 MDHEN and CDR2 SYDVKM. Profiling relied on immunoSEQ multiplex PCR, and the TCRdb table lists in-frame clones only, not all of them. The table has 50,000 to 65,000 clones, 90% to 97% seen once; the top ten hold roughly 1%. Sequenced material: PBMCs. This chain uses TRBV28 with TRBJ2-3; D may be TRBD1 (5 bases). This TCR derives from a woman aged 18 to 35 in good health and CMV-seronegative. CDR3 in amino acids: CASSGAKGRGTDTQYF. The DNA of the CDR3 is TGTGCCAGCAGTGGGGCCAAGGGTAGGGGCACAGATACGCAGTATTTT.